This T cell receptor beta chain was sequenced during a study of post-analysis software for immune sequencing data. The junction had 4 bases not matched to a gene; V was cut back by 3 bases and J by 3 bases. The CDR3 sequence is 14 residues long. Germline lookup yields CDR1 MGHRA and CDR2 YSYEKL. Built from TCR beta cDNA, the libraries had unique molecular identifiers in them. Each CDR3 protein is one row after TCRdb ran MiXCR on the PCR reads. This table has hundreds of thousands of distinct CDR3 sequences, approximately 30% appearing once. This clonotype was observed a handful of times. The antigen is undetermined. Findings and caveats of the study: Included in a set of about five TRBV segments more frequent in patients than controls were TRBV5-6, TRBV5-1 and TRBV20-1.

The clonotype originates from a girl aged 5-17 years with multiple sclerosis. The chain links TRBV4-1 to TRBJ2-7, with 8 bases that match TRBD2. The sequenced sample was blood. CDR3 amino acids: CASSQVAGIYEQYF. For the CDR3, the DNA is TGCGCCAGCAGCCAGGTAGCGGGAATCTACGAGCAGTACTTC.